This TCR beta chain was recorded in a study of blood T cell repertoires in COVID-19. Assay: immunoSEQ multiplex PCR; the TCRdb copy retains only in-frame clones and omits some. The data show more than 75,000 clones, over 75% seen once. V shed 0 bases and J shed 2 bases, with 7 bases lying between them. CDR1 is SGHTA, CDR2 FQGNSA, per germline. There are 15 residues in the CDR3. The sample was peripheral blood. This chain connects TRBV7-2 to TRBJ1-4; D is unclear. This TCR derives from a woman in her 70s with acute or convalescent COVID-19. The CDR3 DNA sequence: TGTGCCAGCAGCTTAGCCGGGTTCACTAATGAAAAACTGTTTTTT. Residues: CASSLAGFTNEKLFF.